The present TCR beta chain was sequenced within a study of blood T cells in healthy people across ages. General study findings and limits: TCR beta diversity, measured per million T cells, fell in a roughly linear way with age. Nothing was known about donor CMV status, and this possibly confounded expanded clonotype changes.

Worth noting for this clonotype: The antigen is not known.

Per the germline V gene, CDR1 is LGHNA and CDR2 is YNFKEQ. Trimming took 4 bases from V and 6 from J, leaving 18 bases between them. This CDR3 comprises 16 residues. Donors ranged from 6 to 90 years old and were healthy Caucasians in Russia. Isolating PBMCs gave at least 6.5 million of these cells per sample. A second about 7 to 12 cycle PCR used barcoded and J-beta primers. TCRdb passed the 5' RACE reads through MiXCR, listing each CDR3 protein once. Seen here are hundreds of thousands of distinct CDR3 sequences, around 25% observed once, and the top ten hold more than 8%. These data were also filed under a second study, of T cells of mothers and their children.

The chain uses TRBV4-2 and TRBJ1-4; D unresolved. Sequenced input: blood. The clonotype originates from a boy aged 5-17 years in good health. CDR3 nucleotide sequence: TGTGCCAGCAGCCCAACCCTAGCCTTCTCAGATGAAAAACTGTTTTTT. The encoded protein is CASSPTLAFSDEKLFF.